The sequence of this T cell receptor (beta chain) was determined in a study of monozygotic twins with inflammatory bowel disease. Regarding this clonotype: Its antigen is currently unknown.

Study-wide findings and caveats: Among the T cells, different subtypes could not be distinguished.

CDR3 length: 16 residues. Looked up from germline, CDR1 is SGHRS and CDR2 is YFSETQ. Following a re-call of the 5' RACE reads, TCRdb has one entry per CDR3 protein and lacks DNA. The repertoire shows over 100,000 distinct CDR3 sequences; the top ten hold 12%. The sample consisted of blood. This chain connects TRBV5-1 to TRBJ1-4; TCRdb selects TRBD1, and the lack of DNA leaves this call unchecked. The origin of this receptor is a human donor with ulcerative colitis or Crohn's disease, or a healthy co-twin of an affected twin (not recorded which). CDR3 residues: CASSFAGGMTNEKLFF.